Sequencing of this T cell receptor (beta chain) was carried out in a study of regulatory T cells in long-lasting Graves disease. Study results and caveats: Rather than thyroid tissue, only peripheral blood underwent study.

A note on this clonotype: Its antigen is not identified. A read error is likely here: a far larger clone is one base away.

Through Arm-PCR of CDR3 regions and iRepertoire HTBI primers, TCR beta libraries were built. Per the original data handling: From all samples, identification returned 12 to 15 TRBJ and about 60 TRBV segments. TCRdb ran MiXCR on the multiplex PCR reads and lists one entry per CDR3 protein. The V and J calls were not made by the authors but by TCRdb's processing. This sample carries approximately 470,000 distinct CDR3 sequences, around 15% of them seen once, and the ten largest clones take approximately 12%. With 0 bases removed from V and 13 bases from J, the gap between germline ends came to 19 bases. CDR3 length: 15 residues. CDR1 is SNHLY and CDR2 is FYNNEI in the germline V gene. The time point denotes: newly diagnosed GD, antithyroid drugs for less than 3 months. With RNA extracted from PBMCs as input, the TCR library was made. The sample was also linked to a second study, of T cells in Graves' hyperthyroidism and ophthalmopathy. This second study notes: The HTBI set primed first-round TCR CDR3 RT-PCR. Progression to ophthalmopathy was predicted a median of 6.5 months early.

The source is a man aged 40-50 years with Graves disease. Sequenced here: peripheral blood mononuclear cells (PBMCs), sampled at new diagnosis, from a patient treated with antithyroid drugs. This sequence joins TRBV2 and TRBJ2-1; D gene unclear. CDR3: CASSEAGLPGRSQFF. CDR3 nucleotide sequence: TGTGCCAGCAGTGAAGCCGGCCTACCTGGAAGGTCCCAGTTCTTC.